This T cell receptor beta chain was documented in a study of blood T cell repertoires in COVID-19. Trimming took 0 bases from V and 3 from J, leaving 11 bases between them. The CDR3 consists of 14 residues. Germline-derived CDR1 and CDR2 are GTSNPN and SVGIG (reference sequence). Each participant's cohort was designated according to participant-reported clinical history. Only in-frame clones appear in the TCRdb table, and some are missing; sequencing was by immunoSEQ multiplex PCR. The table shows a few hundred thousand clones, with roughly 88% occurring only once. This rearrangement joins TRBV30 to TRBJ1-2; D uncertain. The sequenced sample consisted of PBMCs or T cells enriched from blood (not recorded which). The sequence was obtained from a woman between 35 and 50 years old who had recovered from COVID-19. The CDR3 nucleotides read TGTGCCTGGAGTGTTGAGAACAGATACTATGGCTACACCTTC. Its translation is CAWSVENRYYGYTF.